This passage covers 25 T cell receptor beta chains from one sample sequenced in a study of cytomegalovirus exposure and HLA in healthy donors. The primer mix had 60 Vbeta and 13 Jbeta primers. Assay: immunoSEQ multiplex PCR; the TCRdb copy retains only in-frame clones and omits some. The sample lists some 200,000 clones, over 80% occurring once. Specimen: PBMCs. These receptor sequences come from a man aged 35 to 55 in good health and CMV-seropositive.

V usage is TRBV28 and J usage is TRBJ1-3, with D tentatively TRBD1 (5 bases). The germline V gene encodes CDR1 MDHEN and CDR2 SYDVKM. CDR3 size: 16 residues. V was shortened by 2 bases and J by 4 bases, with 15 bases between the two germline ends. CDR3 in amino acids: CASSLPTGGIGNTIYF. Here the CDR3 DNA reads TGTGCCAGCAGTTTACCAACAGGTGGTATCGGAAACACCATATATTTT.

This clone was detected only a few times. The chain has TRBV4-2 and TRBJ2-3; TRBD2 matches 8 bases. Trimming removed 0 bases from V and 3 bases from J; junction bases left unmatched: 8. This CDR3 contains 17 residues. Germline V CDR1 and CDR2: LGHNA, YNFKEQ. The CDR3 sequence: CASSQDRQRGLTDTQYF. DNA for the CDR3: TGTGCCAGCAGCCAAGATAGACAGCGGGGGCTAACAGATACGCAGTATTTT.

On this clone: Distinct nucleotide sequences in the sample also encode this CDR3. The DNA of the CDR3 is TGCGCCAGCAGCTTGGCCCGCAGCTACGAGCAGTACTTC. It yields the protein CASSLARSYEQYF. This chain joins TRBV5-1 and TRBJ2-7, with no clear D. Trimming stripped 0 bases from V and 3 bases from J, with 7 bases between. Germline V gene sequence: CDR1 SGHRS, CDR2 YFSETQ. The length of the CDR3 is 13 residues.

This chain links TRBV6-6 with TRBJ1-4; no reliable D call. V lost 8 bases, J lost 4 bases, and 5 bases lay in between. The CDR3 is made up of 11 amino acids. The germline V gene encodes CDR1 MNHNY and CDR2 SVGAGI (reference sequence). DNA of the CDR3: TGTGCCAGCGGCCTTAATGAAAAACTGTTTTTT. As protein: CASGLNEKLFF.

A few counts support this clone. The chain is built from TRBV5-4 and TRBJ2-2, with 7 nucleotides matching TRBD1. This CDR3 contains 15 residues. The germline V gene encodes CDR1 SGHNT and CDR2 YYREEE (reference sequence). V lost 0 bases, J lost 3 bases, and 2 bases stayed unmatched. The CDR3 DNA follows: TGTGCCAGCAGCTTGGGACAGGGCCACACCGGGGAGCTGTTTTTT. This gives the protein CASSLGQGHTGELFF.

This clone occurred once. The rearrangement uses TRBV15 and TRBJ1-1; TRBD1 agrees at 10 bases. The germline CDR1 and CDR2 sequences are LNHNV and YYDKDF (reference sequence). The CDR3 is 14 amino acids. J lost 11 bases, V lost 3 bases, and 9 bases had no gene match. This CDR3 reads CATSRGDRGFWAFF. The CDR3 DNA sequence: TGTGCCACCAGCAGGGGGGACAGGGGTTTTTGGGCTTTCTTT. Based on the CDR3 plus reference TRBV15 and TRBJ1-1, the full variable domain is DAMVIQNPRYQVTQFGKPVTLSCSQTLNHNVMYWYQQKSSQAPKLLFHYYDKDFNNEADTPDNFQSRRPNTSFCFLDIRSPGLGDTAMYLCATSRGDRGFWAFFGQGTRLTVV.

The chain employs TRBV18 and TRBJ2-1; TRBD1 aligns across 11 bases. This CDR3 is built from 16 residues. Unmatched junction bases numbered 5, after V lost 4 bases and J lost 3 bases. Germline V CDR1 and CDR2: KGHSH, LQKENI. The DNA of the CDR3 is TGTGCCAGCTCACGTAGGACAGGGGGCGGCTACAATGAGCAGTTCTTC. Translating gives CASSRRTGGGYNEQFF.

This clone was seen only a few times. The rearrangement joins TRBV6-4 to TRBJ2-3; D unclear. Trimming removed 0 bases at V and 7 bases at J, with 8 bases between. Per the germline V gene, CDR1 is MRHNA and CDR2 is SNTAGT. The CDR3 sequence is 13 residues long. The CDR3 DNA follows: TGTGCCAGCAGTGACTCTGGAGAAAATACGCAGTATTTT. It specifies CASSDSGENTQYF.

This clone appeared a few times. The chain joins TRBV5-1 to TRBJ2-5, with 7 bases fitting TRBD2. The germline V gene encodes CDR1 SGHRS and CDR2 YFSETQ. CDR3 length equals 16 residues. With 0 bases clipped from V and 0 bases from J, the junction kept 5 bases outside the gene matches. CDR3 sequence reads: CASSLARAGYQETQYF. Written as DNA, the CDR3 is TGCGCCAGCAGCTTGGCCAGAGCGGGGTACCAAGAGACCCAGTACTTC.

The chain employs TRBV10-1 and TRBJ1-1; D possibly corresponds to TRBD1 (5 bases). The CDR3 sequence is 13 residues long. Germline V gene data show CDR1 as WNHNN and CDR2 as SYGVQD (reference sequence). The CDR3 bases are TGCACCACGTGCGAGGAGGGGTACACTGAAGCTTTCTTT. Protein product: CTTCEEGYTEAFF.

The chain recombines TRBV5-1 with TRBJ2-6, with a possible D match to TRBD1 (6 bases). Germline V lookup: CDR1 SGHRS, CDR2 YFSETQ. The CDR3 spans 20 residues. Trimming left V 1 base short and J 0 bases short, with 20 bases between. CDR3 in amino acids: CASSLLVSFGGGSGANVLTF. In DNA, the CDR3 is TGCGCCAGCAGCTTGTTGGTCTCCTTTGGGGGCGGCTCTGGGGCCAACGTCCTGACTTTC. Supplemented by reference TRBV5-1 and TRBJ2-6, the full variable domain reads KAGVTQTPRYLIKTRGQQVTLSCSPISGHRSVSWYQQTPGQGLQFLFEYFSETQRNKGNFPGRFSGRQFSNSRSEMNVSTLELGDSALYLCASSLLVSFGGGSGANVLTFGAGSRLTVL.

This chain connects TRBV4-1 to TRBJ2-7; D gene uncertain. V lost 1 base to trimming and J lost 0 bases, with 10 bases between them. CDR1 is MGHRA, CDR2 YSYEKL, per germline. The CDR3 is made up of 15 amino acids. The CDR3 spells CASSQALGPSYEQYF. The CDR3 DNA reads TGCGCCAGCAGCCAAGCCTTGGGCCCCTCCTACGAGCAGTACTTC.

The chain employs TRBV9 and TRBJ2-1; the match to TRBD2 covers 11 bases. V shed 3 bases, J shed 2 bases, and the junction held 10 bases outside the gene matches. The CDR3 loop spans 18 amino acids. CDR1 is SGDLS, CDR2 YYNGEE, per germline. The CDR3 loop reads CASSADPLAGGPYNEQFF. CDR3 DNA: TGTGCCAGCAGCGCCGATCCGCTAGCGGGGGGTCCCTACAATGAGCAGTTCTTC.

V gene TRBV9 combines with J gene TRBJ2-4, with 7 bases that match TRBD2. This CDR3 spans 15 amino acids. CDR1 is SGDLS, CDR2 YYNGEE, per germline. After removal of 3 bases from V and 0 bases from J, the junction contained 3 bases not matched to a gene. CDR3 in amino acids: CASSGSGGAKNIQYF. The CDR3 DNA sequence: TGTGCCAGCAGCGGATCGGGGGGAGCCAAAAACATTCAGTACTTC. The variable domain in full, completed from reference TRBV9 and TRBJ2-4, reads DSGVTQTPKHLITATGQRVTLRCSPRSGDLSVYWYQQSLDQGLQFLIQYYNGEERAKGNILERFSAQQFPDLHSELNLSSLELGDSALYFCASSGSGGAKNIQYFGAGTRLSVL.

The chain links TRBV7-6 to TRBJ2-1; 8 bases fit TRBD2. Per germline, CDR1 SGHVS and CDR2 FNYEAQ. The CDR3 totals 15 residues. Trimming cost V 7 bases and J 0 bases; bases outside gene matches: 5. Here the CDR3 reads CASTGGGSSYNEQFF. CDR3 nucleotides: TGTGCCAGCACCGGGGGGGGGAGCTCCTACAATGAGCAGTTCTTC.

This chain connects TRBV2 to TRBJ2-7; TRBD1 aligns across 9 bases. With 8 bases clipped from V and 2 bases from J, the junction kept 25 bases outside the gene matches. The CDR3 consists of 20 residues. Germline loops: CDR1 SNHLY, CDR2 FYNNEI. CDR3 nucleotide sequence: TGTGCCAGCTACTTCCTCGTTACCGAGTCGGGACAGGGACCCCCCTACGAGCAGTACTTC. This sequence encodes CASYFLVTESGQGPPYEQYF.

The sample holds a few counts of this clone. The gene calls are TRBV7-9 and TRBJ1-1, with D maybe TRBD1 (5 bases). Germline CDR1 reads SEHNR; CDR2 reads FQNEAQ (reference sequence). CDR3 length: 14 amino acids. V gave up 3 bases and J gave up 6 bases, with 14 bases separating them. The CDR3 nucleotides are TGTGCCAGCAGCTTCGAGACAGCGGGGTCTGAAGCTTTCTTT. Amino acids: CASSFETAGSEAFF.

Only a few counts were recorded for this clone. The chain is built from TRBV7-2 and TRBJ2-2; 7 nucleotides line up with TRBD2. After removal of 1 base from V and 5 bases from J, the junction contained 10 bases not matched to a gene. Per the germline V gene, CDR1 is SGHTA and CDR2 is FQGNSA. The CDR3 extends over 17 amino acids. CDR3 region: CASSLGGRGRETGELFF. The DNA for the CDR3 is TGTGCCAGCAGCTTAGGGGGCCGGGGGAGGGAAACCGGGGAGCTGTTTTTT.

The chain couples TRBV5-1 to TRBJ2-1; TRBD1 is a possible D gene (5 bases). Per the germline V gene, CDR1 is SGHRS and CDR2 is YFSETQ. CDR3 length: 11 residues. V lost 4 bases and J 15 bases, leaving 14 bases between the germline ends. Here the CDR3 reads CASSLGRAVFF. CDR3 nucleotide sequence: TGCGCCAGCAGCCTAGGCAGGGCCGTGTTCTTC.

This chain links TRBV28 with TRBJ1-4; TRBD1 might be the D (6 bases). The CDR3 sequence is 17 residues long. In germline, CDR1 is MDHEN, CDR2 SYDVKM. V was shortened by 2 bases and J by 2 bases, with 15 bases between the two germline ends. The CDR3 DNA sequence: TGTGCCAGCAGTTTACCAGGGACATACGACACTAATGAAAAACTGTTTTTT. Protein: CASSLPGTYDTNEKLFF.

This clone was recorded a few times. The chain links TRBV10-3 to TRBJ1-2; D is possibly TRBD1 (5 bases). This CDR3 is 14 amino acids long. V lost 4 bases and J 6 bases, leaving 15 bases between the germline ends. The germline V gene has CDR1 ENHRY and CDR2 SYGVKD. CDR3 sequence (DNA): TGTGCCATCAGTGGGGGGAATGGGGGGGATGGCTACACCTTC. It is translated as CAISGGNGGDGYTF.

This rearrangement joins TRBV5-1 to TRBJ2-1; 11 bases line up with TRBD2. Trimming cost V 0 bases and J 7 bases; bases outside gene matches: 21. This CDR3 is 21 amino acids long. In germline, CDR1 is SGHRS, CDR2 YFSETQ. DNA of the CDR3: TGCGCCAGCAGCTTGGCCCCCTCGAGGTGGGTGACTAGCGGGGTCGGGAATGAGCAGTTCTTC. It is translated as CASSLAPSRWVTSGVGNEQFF.

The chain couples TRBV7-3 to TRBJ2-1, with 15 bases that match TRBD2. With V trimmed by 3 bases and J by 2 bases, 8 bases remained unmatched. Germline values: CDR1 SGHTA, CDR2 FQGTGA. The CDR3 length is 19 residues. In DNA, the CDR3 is TGTGCCAGCAGCTTGCCGGGACTAGCGGGGGGCACGGCCTACAATGAGCAGTTCTTC. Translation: CASSLPGLAGGTAYNEQFF.

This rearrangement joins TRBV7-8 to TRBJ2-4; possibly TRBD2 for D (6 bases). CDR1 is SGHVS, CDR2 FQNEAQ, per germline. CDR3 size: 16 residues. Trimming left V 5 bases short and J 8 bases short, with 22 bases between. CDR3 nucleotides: TGTGCCAGCAGCCCTGCCCGCCTTCGGAGGGCTGACATTCAGTACTTC. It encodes CASSPARLRRADIQYF.

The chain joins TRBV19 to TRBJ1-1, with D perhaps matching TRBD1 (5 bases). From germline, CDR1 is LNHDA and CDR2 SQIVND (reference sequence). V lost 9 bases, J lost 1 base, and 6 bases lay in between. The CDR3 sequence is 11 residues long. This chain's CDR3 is CASQGNTEAFF. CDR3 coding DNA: TGTGCCAGCCAGGGGAACACTGAAGCTTTCTTT. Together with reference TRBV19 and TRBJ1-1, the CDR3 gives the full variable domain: DGGITQSPKYLFRKEGQNVTLSCEQNLNHDAMYWYRQDPGQGLRLIYYSQIVNDFQKGDIAEGYSVSREKKESFPLTVTSAQKNPTAFYLCASQGNTEAFFGQGTRLTVV.